This is a list of T cell receptor beta chains from one sample in a study of T cells in Graves' hyperthyroidism and ophthalmopathy. TCRdb processed the multiplex PCR reads anew with MiXCR; each CDR3 protein has one entry. The sample includes under 550,000 distinct CDR3 sequences, roughly 13% seen only once; the top ten take more than 4.5%. Input material: blood. These receptors were taken from a woman under 30 with Graves' hyperthyroidism. Each CDR3 is given with its conserved first and last residue. D genes are given only for firm matches. The size of a clone is reported for some rows only, either as once, few or many, or as a class for expanded clones.

many	NA	TRBV6-1	TRBJ2-1	TGTGCCAGCAGTCTCCAGGCGATCTACAATGAGCAGTTCTTC	CASSLQAIYNEQFF
many	NA	TRBV15	TRBJ2-7	TGTGCCACCAGCAGAGGTGGACAGACATACTACGAGCAGTACTTC	CATSRGGQTYYEQYF
NA	NA	TRBV20-1	TRBJ1-2	TGCAGTGCCAAGGGAGGGGATGGCTACACCTTC	CSAKGGDGYTF
many	NA	TRBV18	TRBJ1-1	TGTGCCAGCTCACCACGGCAGGTTTTGAACACTGAAGCTTTCTTT	CASSPRQVLNTEAFF
many	TRBD1	TRBV7-8	TRBJ1-2	TGTGCCAGCAGCGTCGGGACAGCCTATGGCTACACCTTC	CASSVGTAYGYTF
NA	NA	TRBV29-1	TRBJ2-7	TGCAGCGTTGCGGCTGGCTCCTACGAGCAGTACTTC	CSVAAGSYEQYF
few	TRBD1	TRBV18	TRBJ2-3	TGTGCCAGCTCAGGCCGACAGGGATCCACAGATACGCAGTATTTT	CASSGRQGSTDTQYF
many	NA	TRBV27	TRBJ2-5	TGTGCCAGCAGTTTAAAGGCTGTCGGGAGGGGGCCTCGAGAGACCCAGTACTTC	CASSLKAVGRGPRETQYF
few	NA	TRBV4-3	TRBJ2-1	TGCGCCAGCAGCCAAGAGATGGGAACTGAGCAGTTCTTC	CASSQEMGTEQFF
few	TRBD2	TRBV28	TRBJ2-3	TGTGCCAGCAGTTTTGCCCTCATTTTAGCGGGAGGGCCGAGCGATACGCAGTATTTT	CASSFALILAGGPSDTQYF
many	NA	TRBV19	TRBJ1-5	TGTGCCAGTAGTATTTGGGACGATAATCAGCCCCAGCATTTT	CASSIWDDNQPQHF
many	NA	TRBV9	TRBJ2-3	TGTGCCAGCAGCGTAGGGATGTTTGGAGGGAGCACAGATACGCAGTATTTT	CASSVGMFGGSTDTQYF
NA	TRBD2	TRBV19	TRBJ2-3	TGTGCCAGTATTTCCCGAGCGGGAGGCACAGATACGCAGTATTTT	CASISRAGGTDTQYF
many	NA	TRBV5-1	TRBJ1-1	TGCGCCAGCAGCTTGGCCTCCGGGCAGAGGAACACTGAAGCTTTCTTT	CASSLASGQRNTEAFF
NA	NA	TRBV6-1	TRBJ1-3	TGTGCCAGCGGGTTTGTCATGGCGGGAAACACCATATATTTT	CASGFVMAGNTIYF
many	TRBD2	TRBV4-3	TRBJ2-3	TGCGCCAGCAGCCAAGAAAGGCTAGCGGGAGTTACGCAGTATTTT	CASSQERLAGVTQYF
few	TRBD2	TRBV28	TRBJ2-7	TGTGCCAGCAATAGCGCCAGCGGGGTTTCTTACGAGCAGTACTTC	CASNSASGVSYEQYF
few	NA	TRBV4-1	TRBJ2-5	TGCGCCAGCAGCCAAGGGTTTGGCCGGGGATCTAGAGAGACCCAGTACTTC	CASSQGFGRGSRETQYF
NA	TRBD1	TRBV4-3	TRBJ1-2	TGCGCCAGCAGCCAAGAGAGACAGGGAATATCCTATGGCTACACCTTC	CASSQERQGISYGYTF
many	NA	TRBV30	TRBJ2-3	TGTGCCTGGAGTGTCTCTTTGGGGACACACACAGATACGCAGTATTTT	CAWSVSLGTHTDTQYF
many	TRBD2	TRBV7-2	TRBJ2-3	TGTGCCAGCAGCTTATTCGCCCTAGCGGGAGACTATACGCAGTATTTT	CASSLFALAGDYTQYF
many	NA	TRBV7-8	TRBJ1-5	TGTGCCAGCAGCTGGAGACTCGGGGGGGGTAGCAATCAGCCCCAGCATTTT	CASSWRLGGGSNQPQHF
many	NA	TRBV12-3/TRBV12-4	TRBJ2-1	TGTGCCAGCAGTTTCCCTGGGGTGGATGAGCAGTTCTTC	CASSFPGVDEQFF
NA	NA	TRBV6-5	TRBJ1-1	TGTGCCAGCAGTTACTCTCATTTCAGGGGCACTGAAGCTTTCTTT	CASSYSHFRGTEAFF
many	NA	TRBV20-1	TRBJ2-5	TGCAGTGCTAGTCTACGCTCCCAAGAGACCCAGTACTTC	CSASLRSQETQYF
many	TRBD2	TRBV29-1	TRBJ2-1	TGCAGCGTCGGCCGGACTAGCGGGTCGAGCTCCTACAATGAGCAGTTCTTC	CSVGRTSGSSSYNEQFF
NA	TRBD1	TRBV30	TRBJ1-6	TGTGCCTGGAGTACACGGACAGGGGGTTATTCACCCCTCCACTTT	CAWSTRTGGYSPLHF
NA	TRBD2	TRBV6-5	TRBJ2-7	TGTGCCAGCAGTCACGCCTCGAGACTAGCCCCCTACAATGAGCAGTACTTC	CASSHASRLAPYNEQYF
NA	NA	TRBV5-5	TRBJ1-5	TGTGCCAGCAGCTTGGGCAGAGGGGAGTATCAGCCCCAGCATTTT	CASSLGRGEYQPQHF